The rows below give T cell receptor beta chains drawn from one sample of a study of T cell changes during pregnancy in multiple sclerosis. Data came from immunoSEQ multiplex PCR; TCRdb stores just in-frame clones and leaves some out. Here the sample spans over 7,000 clones, more than 75% being singletons. Sequencing used CD8+ T cells from peripheral blood mononuclear cells, obtained in the first trimester of pregnancy. Source of these receptors: a female donor in good health, enrolled as a control in a pregnancy study. CDR3s include the opening cysteine and the closing phenylalanine or tryptophan. The D gene is left open where the match is weak. Rows may omit the clone size; those that give it use once, few, many or a size class.

cdr3_length	clone_size	v_call	j_call	d_call	cdr3_nt	cdr3_aa
19	NA	TRBV4-2	TRBJ2-3	TRBD2	TGTGCCAGCAGCCAAGATCGTTTGGTAGCGGGATCATGGCGTGATACGCAGTATTTT	CASSQDRLVAGSWRDTQYF
15	NA	TRBV27	TRBJ2-5	NA	TGTGCCAGCAGTTTCAAACGGGACACCCAGGGGACCCAGTACTTC	CASSFKRDTQGTQYF
16	NA	TRBV7-9	TRBJ2-2	TRBD1	TGTGCCAGCAGCTTCAGCCCTGACAGGGCTAAAGGGGAGCTGTTTTTT	CASSFSPDRAKGELFF
17	NA	TRBV1	TRBJ1-1	NA	TGCACCAGCAGCCAATACGGGACAGGGAGTTTGTACACTGAAGCTTTCTTT	CTSSQYGTGSLYTEAFF
14	NA	TRBV30	TRBJ1-5	NA	TGTGCCTGGAGTGCCGACAGCATCAATCAGCCCCAGCATTTT	CAWSADSINQPQHF
16	once	TRBV7-6	TRBJ2-7	TRBD2	TGTGCCAGCAGCCGGACGACTAGCGGGGGGGCTCACGAGCAGTACTTC	CASSRTTSGGAHEQYF
14	NA	TRBV19	TRBJ2-7	NA	TGTGCCAGTAGCCCCGACTGGAGAGGCTACGAGCAGTACTTC	CASSPDWRGYEQYF
16	NA	TRBV5-8	TRBJ1-4	TRBD1	TGTGCCAGCAGCTTCGACAGGGCCCTGGCTAATGAAAAACTGTTTTTT	CASSFDRALANEKLFF
12	NA	TRBV7-9	TRBJ1-1	NA	TGTGCCAGCCGACAGGTGGACACTGAAGCTTTCTTT	CASRQVDTEAFF
14	NA	TRBV6-5	TRBJ2-2	TRBD1	TGTGCCAGCCTTGACAGGGGGCAGGCCGGGGAGCTGTTTTTT	CASLDRGQAGELFF